This TCR beta chain was recovered during a study of cytomegalovirus exposure and HLA in healthy donors. On the study more broadly: Of 300 to 450 genotyped donors, more than 75% clustered with self-reported Caucasian donors. General study results and limits: Evidence from a later analysis indicated that most CMV-associated TCR beta chains looked HLA-restricted. Presence/absence analyses assumed roughly uniform sequencing depth across donors. The authors enumerated 150 to 200 TCR beta chains as linked to cytomegalovirus.

Germline loops: CDR1 SGHRS, CDR2 YFSETQ. The CDR3 is 13 amino acids. Trimming pared 4 bases from V and 4 bases from J, leaving 10 bases between. With respect to this clone: Its antigen is not known.

Both 60 Vbeta primers and 13 Jbeta primers went into the PCR. TCRdb keeps only in-frame clones here, not all; method: immunoSEQ multiplex PCR. Among about 190,000 clones listed, roughly 80% were seen once. The sample consisted of PBMCs. The receptor was derived from a man in his forties in good health and CMV-seropositive. V gene TRBV5-1 combines with J gene TRBJ2-3; possibly TRBD1 for D (5 bases). CDR3 loop: CASSVSGSDTQYF. For the CDR3, the DNA is TGCGCCAGCAGCGTTTCAGGGTCAGATACGCAGTATTTT.